This T cell receptor (beta chain) was found in a study of beta chain features in type 1 diabetes. This clone was observed a few times. There are 14 residues in the CDR3. V was pared by 4 bases and J by 4 bases, with 14 bases between. Looked up from germline, CDR1 is SGHTS and CDR2 is YDEGEE. Sequenced material consisted of expressed TCRB transcripts (all of the isolated RNA was reverse transcribed). Method: immunoSEQ multiplex PCR; TCRdb's copy keeps in-frame clones and lacks some. The sample yields 900,000 or so clones, roughly 17% seen once. V usage is TRBV5-8 and J usage is TRBJ2-5; D may be TRBD1 (6 bases). The sample was naive CD4+ T cells from blood. This TCR came from a woman aged 18-29 years in good health. The CDR3 DNA sequence: TGTGCCAGCAGCCGAGGGGGTCTGGCAGAGACCCAGTACTTC. It encodes CASSRGGLAETQYF.